This TCR beta chain was captured in a study of T cells in tuberculosis. TCRdb's copy holds only in-frame clones and misses some; the assay was immunoSEQ multiplex PCR. This sample has around 19,000 clones; approximately 90% occur once, and the top ten carry roughly 14%. The CDR3 loop spans 12 amino acids. Germline V gene lookup returns CDR1 SNHLY and CDR2 FYNNEI. Germline trimming cut 10 bases from V and 3 bases from J; bases unmatched to any gene: 5. Unsorted cryopreserved PBMC were sequenced, averaging approximately 100,000 T cells per clinical donor. The source is a donor aged 5 to 30 with latent tuberculosis or without tuberculosis infection. The V gene is TRBV2, the J gene TRBJ1-1, with 7 nucleotides matching TRBD1. Sequenced input: PBMCs. The chain's CDR3 is CATKGQHTEAFF. In DNA form, the CDR3 reads TGTGCCACCAAGGGACAGCACACTGAAGCTTTCTTT.